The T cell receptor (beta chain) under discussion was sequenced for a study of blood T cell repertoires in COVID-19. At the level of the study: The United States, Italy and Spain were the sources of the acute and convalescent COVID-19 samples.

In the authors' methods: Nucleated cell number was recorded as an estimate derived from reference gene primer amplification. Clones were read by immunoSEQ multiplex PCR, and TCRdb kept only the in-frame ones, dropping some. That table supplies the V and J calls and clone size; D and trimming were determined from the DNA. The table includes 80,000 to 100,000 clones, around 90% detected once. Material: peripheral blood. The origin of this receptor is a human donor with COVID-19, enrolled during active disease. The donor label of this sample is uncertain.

CDR3 in amino acids: CASSPRDRESEQYF. The CDR3, as DNA: TGTGCCAGCTCACCCCGGGACAGGGAAAGCGAGCAGTACTTC. The V and J genes are TRBV18 and TRBJ2-7, with 9 bases aligning to TRBD1. The germline V gene encodes CDR1 KGHSH and CDR2 LQKENI. This CDR3 contains 14 residues. V trimming: 3 bases; J trimming: 6 bases; junction bases outside the gene matches: 6.